What follows describes a single T cell receptor (beta chain). No antigen is known for it. The record has no base qualities; no much larger clone is one base away. The cohort consisted of 600 to 700 healthy bone marrow donors. All cohort members were sampled while nominally healthy, although unrecorded immune exposures were likely present. The donor was CMV seronegative and belonged to the group of 352 seronegative cohort members. A peripheral blood sample was provided by each donor, and peripheral blood mononuclear cells were used for TCR beta sequencing. The Qiagen DNeasy Blood Extraction Kit was used to extract genomic DNA from the blood cell samples. The sample comes from a study of cytomegalovirus exposure and HLA in healthy donors (dated by TCRdb to between 2016 and 2019). The study in broad terms: An earlier analysis of several hundred of the donors reported 250 to 300 Gb of sequence data and about 100 million unique TCR beta sequences from 150 million to 200 million T cells. Rather than drawing on any new phenotypic data, the later analysis identified candidate immune exposures from TCR beta sequences and the way those sequences occurred across donors. An early release covering roughly 600 HLA-typed donors comprised about 290 gigabases of sequencing data and some 79 million unique TCR sequences. Along with the roughly 670-subject first cohort, a separate validation cohort of approximately 110 different subjects was used. To predict cytomegalovirus infection status, the study combined high-throughput TCR immunosequencing, statistical association of individual TCRs with disease status, and machine learning. Class I and class II HLA loci were covered by the typing at four-digit resolution. Because of strong linkage in the cohort, roughly five DR-DQ haplotypes were treated as single units for association and clustering. Genome-wide SNP genotypes for about three fifths of the 666 donors were used in a later genetic analysis, which treated that subset as a discovery cohort. The genetic ancestry cluster associated with self-reported Caucasian donors included 81% of the roughly 380 genotyped donors. An earlier analysis of approximately 640 of the donors applied high-throughput TCR beta sequencing to assess whether each TCR beta V gene segment acted as functional or pseudogenic. The T cell repertoires of several hundred subjects were profiled by immunosequencing and related to cytomegalovirus serostatus. A later analysis re-examined previously published TCR beta repertoires from several hundred donors and added high-resolution HLA genotyping to investigate patterns of TCR occurrence. The number of donors typed differed by locus, with 629-630 for A, B, C, DRB1 and DQB1, around 560 for DQA1, about 610 for DPA1, and 450 to 480 for DPB1. Donor age, sex, ethnicity and CMV serostatus were collected together with the repertoire data. Among some 410 genotyped donors of the cohort, an average of about 240,000 unique TCR beta nucleotide sequences were sequenced per donor, 15% to 20% of them non-productive. All discovery cohort repertoires had been generated using a single sequencing platform. The study aimed to test whether signatures of past pathogen exposure could be identified by cataloging public T cell receptors.

Findings and caveats that apply to the study as a whole: A later genetic analysis associated a missense DCLRE1C variant with V-gene and J-gene trimming of TCR beta chains, and an independent cohort replicated the association. A later analysis reported that several top co-occurrence clusters appeared linked to parvovirus B19, influenza, CMV and Epstein-Barr virus. The authors suggested that the approach could potentially be generalized to other disease states and immunological phenotypes. In a later analysis, TCR association rates were found to vary across HLA loci, with the most associated TCRs seen for DRB1 alleles and the fewest for HLA-C alleles. For the cohort, immune exposure information was limited to CMV serostatus. The classifier was reported to diagnose cytomegalovirus status with high specificity and sensitivity in both the original and validation cohorts. In an earlier analysis of 587 of the donors, most TCR beta V segments appeared in productive rearrangements about 87% or about 30% of the time, broadly matching IMGT annotations. In a later analysis, most CMV-associated TCR beta chains were found to appear HLA-restricted, with HLA associations seemingly driven largely by CMV exposure. Linkage disequilibrium might explain the correlated functional status among segregating V segments, but an unknown experimental factor could not be excluded. In vitro tests confirmed that a few of the cytomegalovirus-associated TCR beta chains recognize cytomegalovirus antigens. The study listed around 160 TCR beta chains as associated with cytomegalovirus. The cohort was sequenced for TCR beta chains only, and without alpha or paired-chain data the features that could be detected were limited. Because counts were too low, 15 to 20 rarely observed V segments, including chromosome 9 orphons, were excluded from the earlier analysis of some 540 of the donors. Compared with equally common non-associated chains, HLA-associated TCR beta chains in a later analysis were more clonally expanded and had lower generation probabilities. The sequencing pipeline was judged likely to have produced a cluster of highly shared sequence variants as a technical artifact. When HLA alleles, especially DR and DQ, strongly co-occurred, TCR associations were difficult to assign to individual alleles. Because HLA typing was missing for some donors at each locus, association tests included only the typed subset. Presence/absence analyses assumed roughly uniform sequencing depth across donors, an assumption that may not hold. Most TCR sequences were seen in very few donors, while some public TCRs were found in many individuals. A later genetic analysis reported fewer N-insertions in productive TCRs among donors in an Asian-associated ancestry cluster than the roughly 700-donor mean. A further reported finding was that TCR beta sequences accurately predicted the HLA-A and HLA-B alleles for most subjects in the first cohort. At a false discovery rate of 0.05, a later analysis linked 16,951 TCR beta sequences to specific HLA alleles.

Library preparation used the immunoSEQ multiplex PCR assay. For the multiplex PCR, a mixture combining 60 forward primers for TCR Vbeta segments and 13 reverse primers for TCR Jbeta segments was used. A multiplex PCR assay on genomic DNA amplified the CDR3 region of rearranged TCR beta genes. The amplified TCR beta libraries were sequenced on the Illumina HiSeq System as 87-base-pair reads. The authors' analysis ran thus. A later analysis tallied 80 million to 95 million unique TCR beta chains across the 610 or so repertoires, and some 10 million of those chains were shared by two or more donors. Raw reads were error-corrected and collapsed into unique sequences by a nearest-neighbor algorithm in which closely related sequences were merged to remove PCR and sequencing errors. CDR3 sequences were aligned to IMGT reference sequences to assign V, D and J gene segments. Each retained sequence needed at least a six-nucleotide match to both a V gene segment and a J gene segment. Rearrangements were called productive when the CDR3 lacked stop codons and stayed in frame with V and J; all others were non-productive. CDR3 was defined according to IMGT convention as the region running from the second conserved V-encoded cysteine to the conserved J-encoded phenylalanine. In an earlier analysis of around 570 of the donors, sequences lacking an unambiguous match to a single V gene segment were excluded. An earlier analysis of 587 of the donors called V segments functional above 56.7% productive rearrangements and segregating when the between-donor standard deviation exceeded 5%. A statistical classification framework was developed to diagnose cytomegalovirus status using the catalog of TCR beta chain sequences. In a later analysis, TCR nucleotide sequences were compared against IMGT/GENE-DB human TR gene sequences so that V and J genes could be assigned. In a later analysis, CDR3 sequences and most-parsimonious VDJ recombination scenarios were assigned using the TCRdist pipeline. In a later analysis, each TCR beta chain was defined by its CDR3 amino acid sequence together with its V-gene family, and reads without a unique V-gene family were excluded. To address suspected cross-contamination and a sequencing artifact, a later analysis removed roughly 580 highly shared, low-generation-probability nucleotide sequences. A later analysis calculated a clonal expansion index for each public chain from normalized within-repertoire ranks of inferred template counts. In a later analysis, generation probabilities were computed using a VDJ recombination model fitted to out-of-frame rearrangements, and the results were checked against IGoR. In a later analysis, hypergeometric tests were used to score TCR-TCR, TCR-HLA and TCR-CMV co-occurrence, with a repertoire-size bias correction applied to TCR pairs. To estimate false discovery rates, a later analysis permuted the HLA or CMV assignments 20 times. In a later analysis, co-occurring TCRs were grouped using DBSCAN, with TCRdist sequence similarity added in when clustering inside HLA-allele-positive subsets. Co-occurrence clustering excluded repertoires with fewer than 30,000 or more than 120,000 public chains, plus five with anomalous nucleotide sharing. What TCRdb holds here is the immuneACCESS table cut down to in-frame rearrangements. Part of the clones is not present; checked against another copy, under half of the missing clones reflect an unresolved V gene, and the others are unexplained. V, J and clone size derive from that table, while D and trimming were established from the DNA sequence. The sample profile shows 120,000 to 150,000 clones; about 78% of them were found once. Around 3.6% of the sample is held by the ten biggest clonotypes.

Sequenced: PBMCs. The TCR originated in a man aged 18 to 35 in good health and CMV-seronegative.

The nucleotides read TGCGCCAGCAGTGGGCTATCTTTAGTCAATCGGGGGGACACCAACTATGGCTACACCTTC. Translation gives CASSGLSLVNRGDTNYGYTF. The sequence is built from TRBV10-2 and TRBJ1-2; perhaps TRBD1 is the D gene, with 6 bases matching. The germline V gene supplies CDR1 WSHSY and CDR2 SAAADI. The CDR3 numbers 20 residues from cysteine through phenylalanine. Left in the record is the CDR3 DNA by itself, 60 bases read in frame from the first base. V loses 4 bases of germline sequence and J loses 2 bases, and the interval between the two ends is 29 bases.